This T cell receptor beta chain emerged from a study of shared clonotypes between healthy human individuals. Study overall: There were three CD4 naive, three CD4 memory, two CD8 naive and one CD8 memory plates per donor. Study observations and caveats: Sample collection involved blood only; tissue repertoires are likely different.

The repertoire was sequenced with immunoSEQ multiplex PCR; TCRdb's copy has only in-frame clones and lacks some. The table shows 2 million to 2.5 million clones, with about 90% occurring only once. Germline trimming cut 5 bases from V and 3 bases from J; bases unmatched to any gene: 5. The CDR3 runs to 15 residues. Germline CDR1 is SGHTA and CDR2 is FQGTGA. Note on this clone: Its antigen is undetermined.

The clonotype comes from a young man in good health. Some clones in this sample may be carry-over from other donors' samples. The material sequenced was naive CD4+ T cells from PBMCs. The subset: CD45RA+ positively selected. The J gene is TRBJ2-3, the V gene TRBV7-3; 10 bases are a match to TRBD2. DNA of the CDR3: TGTGCCAGCAGCCTCGGACTAGCGGAAACAGATACGCAGTATTTT. It is translated as CASSLGLAETDTQYF.